The T cell receptor (beta chain) under discussion was sequenced for a study of cytomegalovirus exposure and HLA in healthy donors. General study results and limits: Three chains linked to CMV were shown in vitro to be specific for CMV antigens. Many donors shared some public TCRs, even though most TCR sequences were rare. Overall, roughly 170 TCR beta chains were annotated as cytomegalovirus-associated.

Clones were read by immunoSEQ multiplex PCR, and TCRdb kept only the in-frame ones, dropping some. The data show 55,000 to 65,000 clones, 90% to 97% seen once. This CDR3 comprises 13 residues. V was trimmed by 0 bases and J by 4 bases, leaving 7 bases between them. The germline CDR1 and CDR2 sequences are MNHEY and SVGAGI. The donors were members of the validation cohort, which comprised roughly 130 subjects and was separate from the first cohort of some 680 subjects. Regarding this clone: Its antigen remains unknown.

Material for sequencing was PBMCs. V gene TRBV6-5 combines with J gene TRBJ2-7; weak D call: TRBD1 (6 bases). This TCR derives from a man between 18 and 35 years old in good health and CMV-seronegative. CDR3 amino acids: CASSYSQGYEQYF. CDR3 nucleotides: TGTGCCAGCAGTTACTCGCAGGGGTACGAGCAGTACTTC.